The text below deals with one T cell receptor beta chain. Isolated RNA was reverse transcribed into cDNA used as the sequencing template. Clones were read by immunoSEQ multiplex PCR, and TCRdb kept only the in-frame ones, dropping some. The sample carries about 88,000 clones, roughly two fifths recorded once. This sample stems from a study of CD8+ T cells in alopecia areata. V was trimmed by 3 bases and J by 6 bases, leaving 17 bases between them. CDR1 and CDR2 (germline): SGHVS, FQNEAQ. The CDR3 has 16 residues. Treatment reported: oral pan-JAK inhibitor, 5-10 mg twice daily. The TCR sequence derives from a human donor with alopecia areata. The chain combines TRBV7-8 with TRBJ2-2; tentatively, D is TRBD1 (6 bases). The material sequenced was CD8+ T cells sorted from blood, taken at week 24, from a patient treated with tofacitinib. This CDR3 is CASSFTGTTGAGELFF. CDR3 nucleotide sequence: TGTGCCAGCAGCTTTACCGGGACAACAGGTGCCGGGGAGCTGTTTTTT.